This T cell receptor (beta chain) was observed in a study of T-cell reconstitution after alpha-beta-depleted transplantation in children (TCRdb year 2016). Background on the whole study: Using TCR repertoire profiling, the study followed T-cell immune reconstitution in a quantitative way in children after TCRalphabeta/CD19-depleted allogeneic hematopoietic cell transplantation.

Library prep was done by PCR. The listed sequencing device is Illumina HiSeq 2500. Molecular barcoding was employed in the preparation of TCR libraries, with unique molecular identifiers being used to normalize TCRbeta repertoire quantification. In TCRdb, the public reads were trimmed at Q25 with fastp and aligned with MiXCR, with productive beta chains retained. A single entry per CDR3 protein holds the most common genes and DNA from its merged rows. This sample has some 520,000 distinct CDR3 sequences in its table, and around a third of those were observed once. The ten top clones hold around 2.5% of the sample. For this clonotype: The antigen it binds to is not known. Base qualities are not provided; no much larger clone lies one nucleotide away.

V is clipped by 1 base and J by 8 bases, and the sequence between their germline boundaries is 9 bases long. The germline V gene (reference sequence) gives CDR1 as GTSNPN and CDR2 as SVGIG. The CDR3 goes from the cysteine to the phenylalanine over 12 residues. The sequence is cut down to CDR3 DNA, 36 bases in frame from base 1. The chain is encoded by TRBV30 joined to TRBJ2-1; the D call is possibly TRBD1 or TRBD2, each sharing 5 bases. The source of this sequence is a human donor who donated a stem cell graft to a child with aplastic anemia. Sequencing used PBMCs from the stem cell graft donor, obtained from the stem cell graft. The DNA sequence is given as TGTGCCTGGAGTGGAGGGGCTCATGAGCAGTTCTTC. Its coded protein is CAWSGGAHEQFF.